This T cell receptor beta chain originates from a study of blood T cells in healthy people across ages. The V gene end was trimmed by 5 bases and the J gene end by 4 bases; junction bases not matched to a gene: 7. The CDR3 extends over 16 amino acids. Study-wide results and limits: Researchers report that TCR beta diversity correlated strongly with naive T cell percentage. Long-lived donors carried more naive CD4+ cells and greater diversity than aged donors. Older age went with lower TCR beta diversity per million T cells, in a roughly linear way.

Each sample used at least 7 million PBMCs. A second 7 to 11 cycle PCR used barcoded and J-beta primers. One entry per CDR3 protein, called by TCRdb with MiXCR from the 5' RACE reads. Among around 1,800,000 distinct CDR3 sequences, about 39% were seen once, and the ten largest hold around 23%. This clonotype was seen ten or more times. Its antigen is not identified. This clonotype originated in a human donor in good health. The sequenced sample consisted of blood. The V gene is TRBV12-3 or TRBV12-4, the J gene TRBJ2-1; TRBD1 matches at 11 bases. CDR3 nucleotides: TGTGCCAGCAGTCCCCGCGGGACAGGGGGGTACAATGAGCAGTTCTTC. This sequence encodes CASSPRGTGGYNEQFF.